Following are 5 T cell receptor beta chains from one sample sequenced in a study of cytomegalovirus exposure and HLA in healthy donors (dated by TCRdb to about 2017). The library was obtained by the immunoSEQ multiplex PCR assay. A mixture of 60 forward primers for TCR Vbeta segments and 13 reverse primers for TCR Jbeta segments was used in the multiplex PCR. As stored in TCRdb, this immuneACCESS dataset retains in-frame rearrangements with V and J assigned. A fraction of the clones does not appear; measured against another copy, unresolved V genes explain less than half of the discrepancy, and the remainder lacks a known reason. The sample profile shows some 120,000 clones; 75% to 85% of them were found once. The ten most abundant clones make up around 2.5% of the sample. Sequenced input: PBMCs. These receptors were collected from a man aged 25 to 40 in good health and CMV-seronegative.

J is TRBJ2-7 and V is TRBV19; the match to TRBD2 covers 7 bases. CDR1 and CDR2 from the germline V gene are LNHDA and SQIVND (reference sequence). The ends lost 6 bases at V and 3 bases at J; junction bases unmatched: 8. This CDR3 contains 14 residues. The CDR3 loop is CASSNLGLDYEQYF. The CDR3 nucleotides read TGTGCCAGTAGCAACTTAGGACTAGACTACGAGCAGTACTTC.

The J gene is TRBJ1-2, the V gene TRBV7-2; 7 bases map to TRBD1. The CDR3 runs to 16 residues. The germline V gene encodes CDR1 SGHTA and CDR2 FQGNSA. Unmatched junction bases numbered 5, after V lost 1 base and J lost 0 bases. The CDR3 coding sequence is TGTGCCAGCAGCTTAGACGCCGGGACAGCTAACTATGGCTACACCTTC. It codes for CASSLDAGTANYGYTF.

The V and J genes are TRBV9 and TRBJ2-2; D is possibly TRBD2 (6 bases). V was pared by 3 bases and J by 7 bases, with 13 bases between. Germline V CDR1 and CDR2: SGDLS, YYNGEE. The CDR3 is 14 residues long. The CDR3 loop is CASSGGEVYGELFF. CDR3 DNA: TGTGCCAGCAGCGGGGGGGAGGTTTACGGGGAGCTGTTTTTT.

The chain uses TRBV19 and TRBJ1-1; 9 bases fit TRBD1. Germline CDR1 reads LNHDA; CDR2 reads SQIVND (reference sequence). The ends lost 3 bases at V and 3 bases at J; junction bases unmatched: 8. The CDR3 loop spans 16 amino acids. CDR3 amino acids: CASSMFPDRGYTEAFF. CDR3 coding DNA: TGTGCCAGTAGTATGTTCCCGGACAGGGGATACACTGAAGCTTTCTTT.

The chain recombines TRBV10-2 with TRBJ1-4; TRBD1 might be the D (6 bases). The CDR3 contains 16 residues. Looked up from germline, CDR1 is WSHSY and CDR2 is SAAADI. Between the trimmed V and J ends, which lost 3 bases and 13 bases, there was a span of 24 bases. The CDR3 sequence is CASSDLDLGDTGGLFF. DNA of the CDR3: TGCGCCAGCAGTGATCTTGATTTAGGGGACACGGGCGGACTGTTTTTT.